This T cell receptor beta chain comes out of a study of T cell responses to AZD1222 COVID-19 vaccine. General study findings and limits: Spike-specific TCRs gained breadth and depth after people received two AZD1222 doses. Spike was spanned by vaccine-associated CD4 TCRs, which were dominant at 160-218 and 743-854. Just a handful of AZD1222 recipients tested seropositive at baseline. Clonal diversity was possibly underestimated; the donors were predominantly white British and more often female.

Sequenced by immunoSEQ multiplex PCR; TCRdb stores in-frame clones only, minus some. Here the sample spans about 150,000 clones, about 94% being singletons. In the case of this clone: No antigen is known for it.

CDR3 length equals 11 residues. The V gene's germline CDR1 is SGHDN and CDR2 FVKESK. V lost 3 bases and J 2 bases, leaving 0 bases between the germline ends. The clonotype comes from an adult in good health. V is TRBV14 and J is TRBJ2-3; D is unresolved. This specimen was peripheral blood, taken on day 0 of AZD1222 vaccination. In DNA form, the CDR3 reads TGTGCCAGCAGCCACACAGATACGCAGTATTTT. The encoded protein is CASSHTDTQYF.